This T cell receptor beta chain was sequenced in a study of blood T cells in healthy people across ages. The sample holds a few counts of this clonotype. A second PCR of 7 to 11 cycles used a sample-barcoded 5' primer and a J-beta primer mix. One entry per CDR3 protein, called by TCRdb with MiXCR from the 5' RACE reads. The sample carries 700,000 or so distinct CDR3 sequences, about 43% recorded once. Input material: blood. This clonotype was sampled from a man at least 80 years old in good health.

The CDR3 here is CASSLGTRTWGRDNQPQHF. The CDR3 coding sequence is TGTGCCAGCAGCTTAGGGACACGGACCTGGGGTCGGGACAATCAGCCCCAGCATTTT. The V gene is TRBV7-9, the J gene TRBJ1-5, with D perhaps matching TRBD1 (5 bases). Germline V gene lookup returns CDR1 SEHNR and CDR2 FQNEAQ (reference sequence). V was clipped by 1 base and J by 3 bases, with 22 bases between them. The CDR3 contains 19 residues.